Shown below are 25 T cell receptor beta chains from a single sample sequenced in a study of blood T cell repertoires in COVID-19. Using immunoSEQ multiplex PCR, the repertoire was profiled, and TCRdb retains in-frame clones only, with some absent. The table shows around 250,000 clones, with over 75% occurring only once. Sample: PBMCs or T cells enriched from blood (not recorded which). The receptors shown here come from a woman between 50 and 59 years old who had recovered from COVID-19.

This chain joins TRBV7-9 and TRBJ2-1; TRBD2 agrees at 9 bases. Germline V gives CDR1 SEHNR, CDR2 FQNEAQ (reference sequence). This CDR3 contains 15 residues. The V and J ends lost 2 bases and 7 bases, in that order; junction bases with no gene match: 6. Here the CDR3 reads CASSLMREGLNEQFF. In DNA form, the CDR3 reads TGTGCCAGCAGCTTAATGCGGGAGGGTTTAAATGAGCAGTTCTTC.

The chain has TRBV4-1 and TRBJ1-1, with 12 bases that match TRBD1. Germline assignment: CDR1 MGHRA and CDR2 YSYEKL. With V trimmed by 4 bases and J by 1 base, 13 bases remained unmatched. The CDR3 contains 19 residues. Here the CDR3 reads CASSRSSGTGGSPNTEAFF. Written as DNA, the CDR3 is TGCGCCAGCAGCCGATCGTCCGGGACAGGGGGCTCGCCGAACACTGAAGCTTTCTTT.

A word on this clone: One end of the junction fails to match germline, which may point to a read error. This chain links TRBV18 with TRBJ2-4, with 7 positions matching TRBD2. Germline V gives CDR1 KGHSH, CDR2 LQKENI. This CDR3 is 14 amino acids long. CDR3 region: CASSPLAAKNIQYF. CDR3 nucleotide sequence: TGTGCCAGCTCGCCACTAGCGGCCAAAAACATTCAGTACTTC.

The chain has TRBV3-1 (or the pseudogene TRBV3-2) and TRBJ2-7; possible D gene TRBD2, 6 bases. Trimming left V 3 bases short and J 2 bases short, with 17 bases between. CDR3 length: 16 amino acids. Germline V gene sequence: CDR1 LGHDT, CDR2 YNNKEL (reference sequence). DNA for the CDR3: TGTGCCAGCAGCCATAAGACCCGGACGGGAGCCTACGAGCAGTACTTC. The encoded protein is CASSHKTRTGAYEQYF.

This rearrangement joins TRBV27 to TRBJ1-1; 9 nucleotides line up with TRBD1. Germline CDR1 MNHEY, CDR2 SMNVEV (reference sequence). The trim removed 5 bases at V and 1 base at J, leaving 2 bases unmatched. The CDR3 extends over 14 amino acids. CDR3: CASSLGQGNTEAFF. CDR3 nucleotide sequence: TGTGCCAGCAGTCTGGGACAGGGGAACACTGAAGCTTTCTTT.

CDR3 amino acids: CASRGTGGGNTIYF. The CDR3 coding sequence is TGCGCCAGCAGGGGGACAGGGGGTGGAAACACCATATATTTT. The chain joins TRBV5-1 to TRBJ1-3; 11 nucleotides match TRBD1. J was trimmed by 3 bases and V by 5 bases; bases with no gene match: 1. The CDR3 spans 14 residues. CDR1 is SGHRS and CDR2 is YFSETQ in the germline V gene.

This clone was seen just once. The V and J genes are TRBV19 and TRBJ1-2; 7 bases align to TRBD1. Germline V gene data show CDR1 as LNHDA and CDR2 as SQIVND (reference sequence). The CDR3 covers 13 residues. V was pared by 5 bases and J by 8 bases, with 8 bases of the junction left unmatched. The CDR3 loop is CASSPRQGDGYTF. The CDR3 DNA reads TGTGCCAGTAGTCCAAGACAGGGCGACGGCTACACCTTC.

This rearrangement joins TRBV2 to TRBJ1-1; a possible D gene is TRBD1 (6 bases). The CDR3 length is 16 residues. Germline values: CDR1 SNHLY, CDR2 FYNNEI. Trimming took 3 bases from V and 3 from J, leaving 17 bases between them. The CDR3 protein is CASSERTQGWDTEAFF. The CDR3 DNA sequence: TGTGCCAGCAGTGAGAGGACACAGGGCTGGGACACTGAAGCTTTCTTT.

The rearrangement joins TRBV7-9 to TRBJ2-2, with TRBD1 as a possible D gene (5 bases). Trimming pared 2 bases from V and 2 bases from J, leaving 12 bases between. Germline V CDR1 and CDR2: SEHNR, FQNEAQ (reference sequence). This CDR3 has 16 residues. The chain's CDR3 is CASSLWQGGNTGELFF. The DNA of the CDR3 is TGTGCCAGCAGCTTATGGCAGGGTGGTAACACCGGGGAGCTGTTTTTT. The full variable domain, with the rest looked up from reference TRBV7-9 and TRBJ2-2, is DTGVSQNPRHKITKRGQNVTFRCDPISEHNRLYWYRQTLGQGPEFLTYFQNEAQLEKSRLLSDRFSAERPKGSFSTLEIQRTEQGDSAMYLCASSLWQGGNTGELFFGEGSRLTVL.

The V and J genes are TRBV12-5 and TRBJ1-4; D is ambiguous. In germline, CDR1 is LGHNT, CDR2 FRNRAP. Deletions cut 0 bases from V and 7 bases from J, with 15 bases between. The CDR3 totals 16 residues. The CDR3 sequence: CASGLVRILGGEKLFF. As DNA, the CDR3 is TGTGCTAGTGGTTTGGTACGGATTTTGGGAGGTGAAAAACTGTTTTTT. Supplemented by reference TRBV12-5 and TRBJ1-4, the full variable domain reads DARVTQTPRHKVTEMGQEVTMRCQPILGHNTVFWYRQTMMQGLELLAYFRNRAPLDDSGMPKDRFSAEMPDATLATLKIQPSEPRDSAVYFCASGLVRILGGEKLFFGSGTQLSVL.

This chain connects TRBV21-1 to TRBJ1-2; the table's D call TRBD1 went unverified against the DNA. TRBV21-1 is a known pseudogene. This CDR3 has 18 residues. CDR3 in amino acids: CASSLKMRNRGRDYGYTF. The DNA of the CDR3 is TGTGCCAGCAGCCTAAAGATGAGGAACAGGGGAAGAGACTATGGCTACACCTTC.

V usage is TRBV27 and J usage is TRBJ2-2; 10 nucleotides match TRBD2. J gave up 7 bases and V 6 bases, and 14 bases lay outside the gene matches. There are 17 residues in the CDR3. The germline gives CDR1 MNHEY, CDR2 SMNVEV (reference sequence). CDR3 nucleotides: TGTGCCAGCAGCTACACCTTGCTAGCGGGAGAAGACGGGGAGCTGTTTTTT. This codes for CASSYTLLAGEDGELFF.

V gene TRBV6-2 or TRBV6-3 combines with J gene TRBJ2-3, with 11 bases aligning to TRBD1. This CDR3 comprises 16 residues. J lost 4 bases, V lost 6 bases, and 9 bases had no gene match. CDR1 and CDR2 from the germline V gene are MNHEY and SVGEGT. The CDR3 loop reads CASSLPPGQGADTQYF. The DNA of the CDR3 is TGTGCCAGCAGCCTCCCACCGGGACAGGGGGCAGATACGCAGTATTTT.

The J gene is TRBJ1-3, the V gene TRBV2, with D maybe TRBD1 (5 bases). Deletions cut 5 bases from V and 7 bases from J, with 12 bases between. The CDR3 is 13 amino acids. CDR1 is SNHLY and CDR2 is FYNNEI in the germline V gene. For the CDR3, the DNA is TGTGCCAGCAGTACCGACAGAAGCAACACCATATATTTT. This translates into CASSTDRSNTIYF.

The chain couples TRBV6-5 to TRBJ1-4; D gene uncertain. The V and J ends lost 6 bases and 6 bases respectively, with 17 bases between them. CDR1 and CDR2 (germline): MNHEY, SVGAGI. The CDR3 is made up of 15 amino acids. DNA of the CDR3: TGTGCCAGCAGACTCTGGGAGGGTACGCATGAAAAACTGTTTTTT. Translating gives CASRLWEGTHEKLFF.

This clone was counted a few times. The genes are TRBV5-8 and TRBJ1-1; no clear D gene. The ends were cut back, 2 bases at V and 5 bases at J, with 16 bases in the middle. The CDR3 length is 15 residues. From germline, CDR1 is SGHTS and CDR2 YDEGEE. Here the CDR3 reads CASSLIKEGRTEAFF. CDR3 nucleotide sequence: TGTGCCAGCAGCTTAATAAAGGAGGGTCGGACTGAAGCTTTCTTT. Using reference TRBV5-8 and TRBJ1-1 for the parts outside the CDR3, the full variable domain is EAGVTQSPTHLIKTRGQQATLRCSPISGHTSVYWYQQALGLGLQFLLWYDEGEERNRGNFPPRFSGRQFPNYSSELNVNALELEDSALYLCASSLIKEGRTEAFFGQGTRLTVV.

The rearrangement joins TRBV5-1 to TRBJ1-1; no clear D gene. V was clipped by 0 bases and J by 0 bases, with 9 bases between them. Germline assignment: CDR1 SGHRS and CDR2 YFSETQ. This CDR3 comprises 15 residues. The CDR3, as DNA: TGCGCCAGCAGCTTGGACGAGATGTTGAACACTGAAGCTTTCTTT. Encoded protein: CASSLDEMLNTEAFF.

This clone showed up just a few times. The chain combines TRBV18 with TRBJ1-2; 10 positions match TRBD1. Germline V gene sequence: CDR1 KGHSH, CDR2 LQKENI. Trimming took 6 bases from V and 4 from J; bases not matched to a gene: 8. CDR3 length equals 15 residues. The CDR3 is CASSSGTGVAYGYTF. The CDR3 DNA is TGTGCCAGCTCGTCCGGGACAGGGGTTGCCTATGGCTACACCTTC.

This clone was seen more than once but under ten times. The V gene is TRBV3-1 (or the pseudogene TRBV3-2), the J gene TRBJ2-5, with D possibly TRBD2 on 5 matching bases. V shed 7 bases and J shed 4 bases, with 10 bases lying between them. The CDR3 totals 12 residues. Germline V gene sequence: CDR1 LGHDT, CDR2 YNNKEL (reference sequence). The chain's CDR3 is CASTSEGETQYF. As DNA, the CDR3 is TGTGCCAGCACCTCAGAGGGAGAGACCCAGTACTTC.

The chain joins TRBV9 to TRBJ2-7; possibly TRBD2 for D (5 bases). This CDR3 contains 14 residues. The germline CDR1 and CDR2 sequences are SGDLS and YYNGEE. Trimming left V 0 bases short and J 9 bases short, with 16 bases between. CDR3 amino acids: CASSVDALPEGQYF. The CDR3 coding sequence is TGTGCCAGCAGCGTAGACGCCCTGCCCGAGGGGCAGTACTTC.

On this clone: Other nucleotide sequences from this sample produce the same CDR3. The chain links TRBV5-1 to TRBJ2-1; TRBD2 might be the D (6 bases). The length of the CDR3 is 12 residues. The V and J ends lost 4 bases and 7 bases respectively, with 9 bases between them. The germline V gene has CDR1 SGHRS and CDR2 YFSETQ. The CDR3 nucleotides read TGCGCCAGCAGCCTCAGCGGGAATGAGCAGTTCTTC. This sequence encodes CASSLSGNEQFF.

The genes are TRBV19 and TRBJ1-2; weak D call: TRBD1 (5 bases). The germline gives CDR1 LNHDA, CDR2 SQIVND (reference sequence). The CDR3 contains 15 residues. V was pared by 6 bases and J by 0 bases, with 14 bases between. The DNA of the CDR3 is TGTGCCAGTAGGATAACAGGAAACTCTAACTATGGCTACACCTTC. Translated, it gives CASRITGNSNYGYTF.

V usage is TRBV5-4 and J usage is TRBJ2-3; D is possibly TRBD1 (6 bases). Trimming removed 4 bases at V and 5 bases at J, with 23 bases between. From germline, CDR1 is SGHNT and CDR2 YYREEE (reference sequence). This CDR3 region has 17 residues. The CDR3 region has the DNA TGTGCCAGCAGCCAAGAAGGACAGACCGTAAAGAGAGATACGCAGTATTTT. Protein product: CASSQEGQTVKRDTQYF.

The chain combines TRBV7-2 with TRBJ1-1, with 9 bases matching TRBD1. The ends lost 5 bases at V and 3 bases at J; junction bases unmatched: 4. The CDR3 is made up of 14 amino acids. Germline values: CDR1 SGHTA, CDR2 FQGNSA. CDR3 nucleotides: TGTGCCAGCAGCATAACAGGGGGCCACACTGAAGCTTTCTTT. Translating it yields CASSITGGHTEAFF.

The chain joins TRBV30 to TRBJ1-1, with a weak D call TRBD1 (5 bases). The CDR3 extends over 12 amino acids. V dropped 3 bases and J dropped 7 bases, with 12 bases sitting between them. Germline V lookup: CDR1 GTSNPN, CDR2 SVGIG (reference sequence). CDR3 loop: CAWSKGSGEAFF. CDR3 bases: TGTGCCTGGAGCAAGGGGTCGGGTGAAGCTTTCTTT. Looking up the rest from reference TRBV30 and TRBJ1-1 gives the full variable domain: SQTIHQWPATLVQPVGSPLSLECTVEGTSNPNLYWYRQAAGRGLQLLFYSVGIGQISSEVPQNLSASRPQDRQFILSSKKLLLSDSGFYLCAWSKGSGEAFFGQGTRLTVV.